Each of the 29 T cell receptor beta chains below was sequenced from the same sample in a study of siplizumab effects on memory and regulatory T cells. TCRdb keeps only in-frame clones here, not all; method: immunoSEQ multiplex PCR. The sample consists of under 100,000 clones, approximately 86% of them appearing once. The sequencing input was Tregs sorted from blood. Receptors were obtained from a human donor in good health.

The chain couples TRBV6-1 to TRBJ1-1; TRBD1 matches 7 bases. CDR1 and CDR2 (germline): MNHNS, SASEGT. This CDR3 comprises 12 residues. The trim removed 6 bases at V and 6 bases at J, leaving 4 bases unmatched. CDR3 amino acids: CASSLGGSEAFF. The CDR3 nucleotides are TGTGCCAGCAGCCTAGGGGGCTCTGAAGCTTTCTTT.

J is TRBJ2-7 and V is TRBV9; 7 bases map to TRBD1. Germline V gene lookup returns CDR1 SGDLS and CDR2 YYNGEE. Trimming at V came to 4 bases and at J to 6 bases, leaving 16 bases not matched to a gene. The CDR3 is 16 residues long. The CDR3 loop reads CASSTRTGAAPGEQYF. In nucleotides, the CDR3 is TGTGCCAGCAGCACCCGCACAGGGGCCGCGCCGGGCGAGCAGTACTTC.

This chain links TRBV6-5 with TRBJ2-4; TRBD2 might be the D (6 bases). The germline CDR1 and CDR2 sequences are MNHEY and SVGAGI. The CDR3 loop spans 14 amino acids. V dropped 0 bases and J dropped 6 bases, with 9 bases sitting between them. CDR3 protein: CASSYSSGRNIQYF. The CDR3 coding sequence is TGTGCCAGCAGTTACTCTTCCGGGAGAAACATTCAGTACTTC.

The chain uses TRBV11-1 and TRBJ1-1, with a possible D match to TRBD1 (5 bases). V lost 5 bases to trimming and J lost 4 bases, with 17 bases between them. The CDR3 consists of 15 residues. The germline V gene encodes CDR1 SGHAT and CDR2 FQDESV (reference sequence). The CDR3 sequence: CASSQSQGKSTEAFF. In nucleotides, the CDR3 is TGTGCCAGCAGCCAGAGCCAGGGCAAGAGCACTGAAGCTTTCTTT.

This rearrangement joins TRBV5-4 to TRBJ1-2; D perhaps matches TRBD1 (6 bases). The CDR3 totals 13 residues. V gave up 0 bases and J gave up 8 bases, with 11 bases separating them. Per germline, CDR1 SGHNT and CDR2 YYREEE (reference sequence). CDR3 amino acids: CASSLAGGPGYTF. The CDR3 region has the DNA TGTGCCAGCAGCTTGGCGGGGGGGCCGGGCTACACCTTC.

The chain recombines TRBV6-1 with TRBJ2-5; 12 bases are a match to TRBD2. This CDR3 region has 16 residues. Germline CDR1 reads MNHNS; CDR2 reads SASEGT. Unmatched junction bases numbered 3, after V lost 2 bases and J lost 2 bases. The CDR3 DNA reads TGTGCCAGCAGTGAACTAGCGGGGGGGCCACAAGAGACCCAGTACTTC. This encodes CASSELAGGPQETQYF.

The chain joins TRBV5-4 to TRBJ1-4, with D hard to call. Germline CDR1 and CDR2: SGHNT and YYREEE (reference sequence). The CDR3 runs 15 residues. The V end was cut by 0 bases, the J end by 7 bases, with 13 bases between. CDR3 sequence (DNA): TGTGCCAGCAGCTTGGCGGGAGGGAGGAGTGAAAAACTGTTTTTT. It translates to CASSLAGGRSEKLFF.

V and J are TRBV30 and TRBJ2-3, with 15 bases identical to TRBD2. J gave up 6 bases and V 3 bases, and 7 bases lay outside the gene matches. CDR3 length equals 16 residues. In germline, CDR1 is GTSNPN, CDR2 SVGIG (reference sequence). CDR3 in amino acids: CAWSATGTSGGDTQYF. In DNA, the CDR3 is TGTGCCTGGAGCGCGACCGGGACTAGCGGGGGGGATACGCAGTATTTT.

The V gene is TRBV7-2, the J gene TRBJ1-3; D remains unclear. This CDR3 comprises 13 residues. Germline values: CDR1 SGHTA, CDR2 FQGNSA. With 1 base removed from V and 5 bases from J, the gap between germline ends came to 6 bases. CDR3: CASSLGRRNTIYF. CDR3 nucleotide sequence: TGTGCCAGCAGCTTAGGACGGAGAAACACCATATATTTT.

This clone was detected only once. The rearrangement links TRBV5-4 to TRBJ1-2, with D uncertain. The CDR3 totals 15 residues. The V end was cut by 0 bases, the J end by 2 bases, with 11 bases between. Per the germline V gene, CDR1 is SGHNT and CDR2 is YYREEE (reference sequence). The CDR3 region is CASSLEGRLNYGYTF. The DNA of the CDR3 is TGTGCCAGCAGCTTGGAAGGGCGACTAAACTATGGCTACACCTTC. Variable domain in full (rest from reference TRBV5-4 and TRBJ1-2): ETGVTQSPTHLIKTRGQQVTLRCSSQSGHNTVSWYQQALGQGPQFIFQYYREEENGRGNFPPRFSGLQFPNYSSELNVNALELDDSALYLCASSLEGRLNYGYTFGSGTRLTVV.

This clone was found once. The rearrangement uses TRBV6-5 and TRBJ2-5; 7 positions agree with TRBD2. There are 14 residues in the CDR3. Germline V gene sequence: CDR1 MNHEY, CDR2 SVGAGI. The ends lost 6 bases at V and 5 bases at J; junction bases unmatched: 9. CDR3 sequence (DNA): TGTGCCAGCAGCCTCAGGACTAGTCGCGAGACCCAGTACTTC. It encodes CASSLRTSRETQYF.

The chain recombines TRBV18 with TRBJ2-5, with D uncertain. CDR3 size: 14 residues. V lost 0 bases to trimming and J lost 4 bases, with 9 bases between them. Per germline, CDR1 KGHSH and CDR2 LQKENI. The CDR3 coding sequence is TGTGCCAGCTCACCACCGGGCTCCCGAGAGACCCAGTACTTC. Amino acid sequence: CASSPPGSRETQYF.

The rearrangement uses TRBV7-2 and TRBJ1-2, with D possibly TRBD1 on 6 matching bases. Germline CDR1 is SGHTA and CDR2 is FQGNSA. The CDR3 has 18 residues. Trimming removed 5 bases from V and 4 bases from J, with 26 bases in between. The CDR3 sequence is CASSRDHTGSTRGYGYTF. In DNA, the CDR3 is TGTGCCAGCAGCCGCGATCACACAGGGAGCACGAGGGGCTATGGCTACACCTTC. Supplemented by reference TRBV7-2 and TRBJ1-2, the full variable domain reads GAGVSQSPSNKVTEKGKDVELRCDPISGHTALYWYRQSLGQGLEFLIYFQGNSAPDKSGLPSDRFSAERTGGSVSTLTIQRTQQEDSAVYLCASSRDHTGSTRGYGYTFGSGTRLTVV.

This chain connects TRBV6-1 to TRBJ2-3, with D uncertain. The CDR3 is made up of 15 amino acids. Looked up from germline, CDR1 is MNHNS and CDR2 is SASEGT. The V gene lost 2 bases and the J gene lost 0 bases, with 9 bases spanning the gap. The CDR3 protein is CASSENTLSTDTQYF. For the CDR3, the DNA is TGTGCCAGCAGTGAAAATACCCTTAGCACAGATACGCAGTATTTT.

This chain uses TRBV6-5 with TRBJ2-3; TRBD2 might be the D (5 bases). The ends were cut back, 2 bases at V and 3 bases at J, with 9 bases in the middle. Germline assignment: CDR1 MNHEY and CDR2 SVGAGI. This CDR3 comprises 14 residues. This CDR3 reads CASSYLGGTDTQYF. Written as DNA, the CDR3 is TGTGCCAGCAGTTACCTTGGCGGGACAGATACGCAGTATTTT.

This CDR3 is CASSQGGPTGANVLTF. The DNA for the CDR3 is TGCGCCAGCAGCCAAGGGGGGCCTACTGGGGCCAACGTCCTGACTTTC. The genes are TRBV4-1 and TRBJ2-6, with D possibly matching TRBD1 (6 bases). V lost 1 base to trimming and J lost 2 bases, with 9 bases between them. The CDR3 runs 16 residues. In germline, CDR1 is MGHRA, CDR2 YSYEKL.

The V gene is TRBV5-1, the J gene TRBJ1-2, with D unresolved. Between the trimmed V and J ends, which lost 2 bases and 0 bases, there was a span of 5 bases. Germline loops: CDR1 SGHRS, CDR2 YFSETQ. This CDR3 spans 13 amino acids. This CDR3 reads CASSFNTNYGYTF. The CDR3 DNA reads TGCGCCAGCAGCTTCAACACTAACTATGGCTACACCTTC.

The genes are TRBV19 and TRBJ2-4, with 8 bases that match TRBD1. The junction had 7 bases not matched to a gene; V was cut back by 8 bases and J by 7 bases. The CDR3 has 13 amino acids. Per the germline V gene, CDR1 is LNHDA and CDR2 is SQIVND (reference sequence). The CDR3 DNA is TGTGCCAGTGAGACAGGGGTTGGGAACATTCAGTACTTC. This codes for CASETGVGNIQYF.

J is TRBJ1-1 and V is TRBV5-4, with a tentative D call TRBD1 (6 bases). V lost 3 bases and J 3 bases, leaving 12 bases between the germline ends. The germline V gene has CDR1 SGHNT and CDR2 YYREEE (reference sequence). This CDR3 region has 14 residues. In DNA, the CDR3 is TGTGCCAGCAGCTGGGGTCCAGGGGACACTGAAGCTTTCTTT. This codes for CASSWGPGDTEAFF. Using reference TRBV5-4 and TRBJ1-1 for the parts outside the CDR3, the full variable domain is ETGVTQSPTHLIKTRGQQVTLRCSSQSGHNTVSWYQQALGQGPQFIFQYYREEENGRGNFPPRFSGLQFPNYSSELNVNALELDDSALYLCASSWGPGDTEAFFGQGTRLTVV.

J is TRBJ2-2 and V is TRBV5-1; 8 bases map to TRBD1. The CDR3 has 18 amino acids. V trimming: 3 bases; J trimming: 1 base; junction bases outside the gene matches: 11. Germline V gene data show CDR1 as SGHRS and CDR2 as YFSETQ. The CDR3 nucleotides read TGCGCCAGCAGCTCCCGGGACAGGACCCCCCTGAACACCGGGGAGCTGTTTTTT. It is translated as CASSSRDRTPLNTGELFF. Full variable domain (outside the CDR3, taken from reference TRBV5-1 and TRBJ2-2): KAGVTQTPRYLIKTRGQQVTLSCSPISGHRSVSWYQQTPGQGLQFLFEYFSETQRNKGNFPGRFSGRQFSNSRSEMNVSTLELGDSALYLCASSSRDRTPLNTGELFFGEGSRLTVL.

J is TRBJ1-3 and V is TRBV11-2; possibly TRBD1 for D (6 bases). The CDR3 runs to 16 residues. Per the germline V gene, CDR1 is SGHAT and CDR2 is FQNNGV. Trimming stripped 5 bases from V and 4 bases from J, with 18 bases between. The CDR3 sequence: CASSTRTTGEGNTIYF. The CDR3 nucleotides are TGTGCCAGCAGCACTCGGACGACAGGAGAAGGAAACACCATATATTTT. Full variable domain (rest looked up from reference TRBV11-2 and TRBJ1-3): EAGVAQSPRYKIIEKRQSVAFWCNPISGHATLYWYQQILGQGPKLLIQFQNNGVVDDSQLPKDRFSAERLKGVDSTLKIQPAKLEDSAVYLCASSTRTTGEGNTIYFGEGSWLTVV.

CDR3 sequence: CASSYNGNYGYTF. The CDR3 DNA follows: TGTGCCAGCAGTTACAACGGAAACTATGGCTACACCTTC. This chain uses TRBV6-5 with TRBJ1-2, with no clear D. The CDR3 is made up of 13 amino acids. Between the trimmed V and J ends, which lost 2 bases and 2 bases, there was a span of 6 bases. The germline V gene has CDR1 MNHEY and CDR2 SVGAGI.

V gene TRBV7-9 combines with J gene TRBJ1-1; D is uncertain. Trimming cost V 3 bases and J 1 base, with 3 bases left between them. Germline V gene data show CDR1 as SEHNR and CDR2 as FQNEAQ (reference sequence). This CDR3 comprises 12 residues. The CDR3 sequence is CASSFQNTEAFF. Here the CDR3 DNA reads TGTGCCAGCAGCTTTCAGAACACTGAAGCTTTCTTT.

CDR3 nucleotide sequence: TGTGCCAGCAGCTTAATTCAGGGTAAACAAGAGACCCAGTACTTC. Its protein product is CASSLIQGKQETQYF. The chain employs TRBV7-7 and TRBJ2-5, with D perhaps matching TRBD1 (5 bases). Germline V gene lookup returns CDR1 SSHAT and CDR2 FNYEAQ (reference sequence). The ends were cut back, 2 bases at V and 2 bases at J, with 12 bases in the middle. The CDR3 consists of 15 residues. Based on the CDR3 plus reference TRBV7-7 and TRBJ2-5, the full variable domain is GAGVSQSPRYKVTKRGQDVTLRCDPISSHATLYWYQQALGQGPEFLTYFNYEAQPDKSGLPSDRFSAERPEGSISTLTIQRTEQRDSAMYRCASSLIQGKQETQYFGPGTRLLVL.

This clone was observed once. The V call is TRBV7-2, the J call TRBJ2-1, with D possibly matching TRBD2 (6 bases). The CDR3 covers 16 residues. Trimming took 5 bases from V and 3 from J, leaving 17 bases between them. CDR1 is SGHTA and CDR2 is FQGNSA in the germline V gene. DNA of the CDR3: TGTGCCAGCAGCCCGCCCCATTGGAGGGACTACAATGAGCAGTTCTTC. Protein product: CASSPPHWRDYNEQFF.

The CDR3 sequence: CASSDSASGGAGEQFF. DNA for the CDR3: TGTGCCAGCAGTGACTCGGCTAGCGGGGGGGCGGGTGAGCAGTTCTTC. The J gene is TRBJ2-1, the V gene TRBV6-4; 12 bases map to TRBD2. The CDR3 length is 16 residues. Germline trimming cut 0 bases from V and 9 bases from J; bases unmatched to any gene: 6. Germline CDR1 reads MRHNA; CDR2 reads SNTAGT.

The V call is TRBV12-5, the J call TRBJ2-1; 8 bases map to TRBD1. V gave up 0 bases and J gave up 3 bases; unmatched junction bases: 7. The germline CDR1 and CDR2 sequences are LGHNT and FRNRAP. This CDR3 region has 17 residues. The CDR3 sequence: CASGLVGQGANYNEQFF. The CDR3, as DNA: TGTGCTAGTGGTTTGGTTGGGCAGGGGGCAAACTACAATGAGCAGTTCTTC. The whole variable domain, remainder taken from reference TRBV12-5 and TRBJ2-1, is DARVTQTPRHKVTEMGQEVTMRCQPILGHNTVFWYRQTMMQGLELLAYFRNRAPLDDSGMPKDRFSAEMPDATLATLKIQPSEPRDSAVYFCASGLVGQGANYNEQFFGPGTRLTVL.

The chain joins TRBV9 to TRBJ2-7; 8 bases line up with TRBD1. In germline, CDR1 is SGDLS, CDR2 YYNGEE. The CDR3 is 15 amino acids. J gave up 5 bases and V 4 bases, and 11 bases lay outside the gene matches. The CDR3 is CASSSQGAAYDEQYF. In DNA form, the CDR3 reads TGTGCCAGCAGCTCGCAGGGGGCGGCGTACGACGAGCAGTACTTC.

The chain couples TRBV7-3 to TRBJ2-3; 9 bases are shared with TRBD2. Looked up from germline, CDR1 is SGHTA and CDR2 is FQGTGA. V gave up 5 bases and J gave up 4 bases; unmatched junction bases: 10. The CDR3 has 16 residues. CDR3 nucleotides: TGTGCCAGCAGCCCCTCGGGGCTAGCGGGGTCAGATACGCAGTATTTT. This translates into CASSPSGLAGSDTQYF.